This T cell receptor (beta chain) was obtained from a study of blood T cells in healthy people across ages. Whole-study context: Roughly one uniquely barcoded beta molecule per two T cells was captured. Overall study findings and caveats: Possibly confounding the expanded clonotype changes was the fact that donor CMV status was unknown. Getting older went along with TCR beta diversity per million T cells dropping roughly linearly. Diversity estimates drawn from one million T cells were deemed underestimates.

For the second PCR, which ran for about 6 to 11 cycles, a sample-barcoded 5' primer and a J-beta primer mix were used. TCRdb independently ran MiXCR on the 5' RACE reads; one entry per CDR3 protein. The top ten clones hold 20% to 25% of a sample with around 710,000 distinct CDR3 sequences, roughly 47% of them seen once. This CDR3 spans 15 amino acids. CDR1 and CDR2 from the germline V gene are DFQATT and SNEGSKA (reference sequence). V shed 5 bases and J 0 bases; nucleotides not matched to a gene: 7. This clonotype turned up a few times. As yet, its antigen is unknown. Sample: blood. The TCR comes from an older woman in good health. The chain uses TRBV20-1 and TRBJ2-7; 10 positions agree with TRBD1. CDR3 region: CSAPQTGGASYEQYF. CDR3 bases: TGCAGTGCTCCTCAGACAGGGGGCGCCTCCTACGAGCAGTACTTC.